Listed here are 9 T cell receptor beta chains from one sample, sequenced in a study of monozygotic twins with inflammatory bowel disease. Reprocessing the 5' RACE reads, TCRdb reports a single entry for every CDR3 protein and omits DNA. This sample contains about 160,000 distinct CDR3 sequences. Sequenced material: blood. These receptor sequences come from a human donor with ulcerative colitis or Crohn's disease, or a healthy co-twin of an affected twin (not recorded which).

The rearrangement links TRBV5-6 to TRBJ1-5; as DNA is missing, the TRBD1 call by TCRdb cannot be tested. This CDR3 contains 16 residues. The germline V gene encodes CDR1 SGHDT and CDR2 YYEEEE. CDR3 sequence: CASSLHQGQGNQPQHF. The variable domain in full, completed from reference TRBV5-6 and TRBJ1-5, reads DAGVTQSPTHLIKTRGQQVTLRCSPKSGHDTVSWYQQALGQGPQFIFQYYEEEERQRGNFPDRFSGHQFPNYSSELNVNALLLGDSALYLCASSLHQGQGNQPQHFGDGTRLSIL.

The chain combines TRBV5-4 with TRBJ2-1; checking the TCRdb D call of TRBD2 is not possible without DNA. The CDR3 has 19 residues. The V gene's germline CDR1 is SGHNT and CDR2 YYREEE (reference sequence). CDR3 amino acids: CASSLSASGRYGSYNEQFF. Combining the CDR3 with reference TRBV5-4 and TRBJ2-1 gives the whole variable domain ETGVTQSPTHLIKTRGQQVTLRCSSQSGHNTVSWYQQALGQGPQFIFQYYREEENGRGNFPPRFSGLQFPNYSSELNVNALELDDSALYLCASSLSASGRYGSYNEQFFGPGTRLTVL.

The CDR3 protein is CASSLTETRGDLYGYTF. The chain recombines TRBV27 with TRBJ1-2; there is no DNA to check the TCRdb D call of TRBD1. This CDR3 region has 17 residues. The V gene's germline CDR1 is MNHEY and CDR2 SMNVEV (reference sequence).

This chain connects TRBV20-1 to TRBJ2-5; TCRdb's assignment of TRBD2 cannot be checked, as there is no DNA. The CDR3 is 14 amino acids. Germline loops: CDR1 DFQATT, CDR2 SNEGSKA (reference sequence). The CDR3 sequence: CSAYTSGRVKTQYF.

The chain recombines TRBV5-1 with TRBJ2-2; there is no DNA to check the TCRdb D call of TRBD1. The germline V gene has CDR1 SGHRS and CDR2 YFSETQ. CDR3 length equals 16 residues. CDR3 region: CASSLGRGPNTGELFF.

V and J are TRBV12-3 or TRBV12-4 and TRBJ1-5; TCRdb lists TRBD1, though no DNA is available to test this call. CDR3 length: 14 residues. The CDR3 protein is CASSLGQGGQPQHF.

The chain combines TRBV10-3 with TRBJ2-7. Germline V lookup: CDR1 ENHRY, CDR2 SYGVKD. The length of the CDR3 is 15 residues. The chain's CDR3 is CAISDPTFFSYEQYF.

The V gene is TRBV10-2, the J gene TRBJ2-2. Germline V lookup: CDR1 WSHSY, CDR2 SAAADI. The CDR3 covers 12 residues. The chain's CDR3 is CASRRNTGELFF.

The chain links TRBV10-3 to TRBJ2-2. This CDR3 contains 14 residues. Germline-derived CDR1 and CDR2 are ENHRY and SYGVKD. The CDR3 sequence: CAISGYRNTGELFF.